This T cell receptor (beta chain) originates from a study of blood T cell repertoires in COVID-19. On the study more broadly: Whether acute or convalescent, the COVID-19 samples came from the United States, Italy and Spain. Nucleic acid was either cDNA or gDNA, and it came from T cells, B-cell-depleted T cells, or PBMCs.

Some clones are missing from TCRdb's copy, which holds only in-frame ones; the method was immunoSEQ multiplex PCR. This table has roughly 160,000 clones, around 85% appearing once. The CDR3 has 15 residues. J lost 6 bases, V lost 2 bases, and 3 bases had no gene match. Germline-derived CDR1 and CDR2 are MGHRA and YSYEKL. J is TRBJ2-3 and V is TRBV4-1; 12 bases agree with TRBD2. This TCR derives from an elderly man with COVID-19, enrolled during active disease. Sequenced: peripheral blood. The CDR3 here is CASSQTSGGPDTQYF. The CDR3 DNA sequence: TGCGCCAGCAGCCAAACTAGCGGGGGGCCCGATACGCAGTATTTT.